The rows below give T cell receptor beta chains drawn from one sample of a study of blood T cell repertoires in COVID-19. Generated by immunoSEQ multiplex PCR, the TCRdb table keeps only in-frame clones and is missing some. The data show 65,000 to 95,000 clones, more than 85% seen once. Material: peripheral blood. These receptors were obtained from a man aged 50 to 60 with COVID-19, enrolled during active disease. The CDR3 runs from the conserved cysteine through the conserved F or W. A D gene is named only where the DNA matches it firmly. For some rows the clone size is stated as once, few or many, or as a class when expanded; others skip it.

. | TRBJ2-7 | TRBV6-2/TRBV6-3 | TRBD2 | CASSYSISGSSYEQYF | TGTGCCAGCAGTTACTCTATTAGCGGGAGTTCCTACGAGCAGTACTTC
. | TRBJ2-5 | TRBV29-1 | TRBD1 | CSVRQGRGTETQYF | TGCAGCGTTCGACAGGGGCGAGGAACTGAGACCCAGTACTTC
. | TRBJ1-1 | TRBV19 | TRBD1 | CASSTDRANTEAFF | TGTGCCAGTAGTACGGACAGGGCGAACACTGAAGCTTTCTTT
. | TRBJ1-1 | TRBV7-3 | . | CASSLSPDREAFF | TGTGCCAGCAGCTTAAGCCCGGACAGAGAAGCTTTCTTT
many | TRBJ1-2 | TRBV5-1 | . | CASSLVLGTNYGYTF | TGCGCCAGCAGCTTGGTTTTGGGGACAAACTATGGCTACACCTTC
once | TRBJ2-3 | TRBV19 | TRBD2 | CASSIGTSVRTDTQYF | TGTGCCAGTAGTATCGGGACTAGCGTACGCACAGATACGCAGTATTTT
. | TRBJ1-6 | TRBV9 | TRBD1 | CASSAEGARTSPLHF | TGTGCCAGCAGCGCGGAGGGGGCTCGAACTTCACCCCTCCACTTT
. | TRBJ2-1 | TRBV12-3/TRBV12-4 | . | CASSLRRGEQFF | TGTGCCAGCAGTTTACGCCGCGGTGAGCAGTTCTTC
. | TRBJ2-7 | TRBV28 | . | CASSSATGKAYEQYF | TGTGCCAGCAGTTCAGCCACAGGGAAGGCCTACGAGCAGTACTTC
. | TRBJ2-1 | TRBV18 | . | CASSPAGTNYNEQFF | TGTGCCAGCTCCCCGGCGGGCACCAACTACAATGAGCAGTTCTTC
. | TRBJ1-2 | TRBV5-8 | . | CASSLLGNYGYTF | TGTGCCAGCAGCTTACTAGGCAACTATGGCTACACCTTC
. | TRBJ2-3 | TRBV6-6 | TRBD2 | CASVAAGGDTQYF | TGTGCCAGCGTCGCGGCGGGAGGCGATACGCAGTATTTT
. | TRBJ1-2 | TRBV2 | TRBD1 | CASSEDGQGVWYGYTF | TGTGCCAGCAGTGAAGACGGACAGGGGGTTTGGTATGGCTACACCTTC
. | TRBJ1-5 | TRBV12-3/TRBV12-4 | . | CASSPGAGRPQHF | TGTGCCAGCAGTCCCGGGGCCGGGAGGCCCCAGCATTTT
few | TRBJ2-2 | TRBV7-2 | TRBD2 | CASSARLAGGVGELFF | TGTGCCAGCAGCGCCCGACTAGCGGGAGGGGTCGGGGAGCTGTTTTTT
. | TRBJ1-2 | TRBV2 | . | CASSQTRGGYTF | TGTGCCAGCTCTCAGACCCGAGGGGGCTACACCTTC
. | TRBJ2-1 | TRBV27 | TRBD2 | CASSLSTSGYYNEQFF | TGTGCCAGCAGTTTATCTACTAGCGGATACTACAATGAGCAGTTCTTC
. | TRBJ2-1 | TRBV9 | TRBD2 | CASSFAGTSGYNEQFF | TGTGCCAGCAGCTTCGCCGGGACTAGCGGTTACAATGAGCAGTTCTTC
. | TRBJ2-1 | TRBV2 | TRBD1 | CASKEGTGPANEQFF | TGTGCCAGCAAGGAAGGGACAGGCCCTGCCAATGAGCAGTTCTTC
. | TRBJ2-7 | TRBV10-3 | TRBD2 | CAISGLAGHYEQYF | TGTGCCATCAGTGGTCTAGCGGGACACTACGAGCAGTACTTC
. | TRBJ2-5 | TRBV5-1 | TRBD1 | CASSTGQGGETQYF | TGCGCCAGCAGCACTGGACAGGGTGGGGAGACCCAGTACTTC
. | TRBJ1-1 | TRBV6-5 | . | CASRRGVTTEAFF | TGTGCCAGCAGGCGGGGCGTAACGACTGAAGCTTTCTTT
. | TRBJ2-5 | TRBV7-2 | . | CASSLGLLPETYQETQYF | TGTGCCAGCAGCTTAGGACTTCTCCCAGAAACGTACCAAGAGACCCAGTACTTC
. | TRBJ1-5 | TRBV30 | . | CAWSVRGSSNQPQHF | TGTGCCTGGAGTGTAAGGGGGTCTAGCAATCAGCCCCAGCATTTT
few | TRBJ1-3 | TRBV9 | . | CASSVGPGSSGNTIYF | TGTGCCAGCAGCGTAGGTCCGGGGAGCTCTGGAAACACCATATATTTT
. | TRBJ2-5 | TRBV11-2 | TRBD1 | CASSRTGGETQYF | TGTGCCAGCAGCCGAACAGGGGGAGAGACCCAGTACTTC
. | TRBJ2-3 | TRBV7-2 | TRBD2 | CASSLLAGSITDTQYF | TGTGCCAGCAGCCTTCTAGCGGGTTCTATCACAGATACGCAGTATTTT
. | TRBJ2-2 | TRBV7-9 | . | CASSLTRATGELFF | TGTGCCAGCAGCTTAACCAGGGCTACCGGGGAGCTGTTTTTT
few | TRBJ1-5 | TRBV3-1/TRBV3-2 | TRBD1 | CASGTGDLNQPQHF | TGTGCCAGCGGGACAGGGGACCTCAATCAGCCCCAGCATTTT
. | TRBJ2-3 | TRBV9 | TRBD1 | CASGQEVADTQYF | TGTGCCAGCGGACAGGAGGTTGCAGATACGCAGTATTTT
. | TRBJ2-1 | TRBV5-4 | TRBD2 | CASSLGLAGNEQFF | TGTGCCAGCAGCTTGGGACTAGCGGGTAATGAGCAGTTCTTC
. | TRBJ2-5 | TRBV7-2 | TRBD1 | CASSLGQHQETQYF | TGTGCCAGCAGCTTGGGACAGCACCAGGAGACCCAGTACTTC
. | TRBJ2-1 | TRBV6-5 | TRBD2 | CASSSRLAGDTLVF | TGTGCCAGCAGTTCGCGACTAGCGGGAGACACTTTGGTCTTC
. | TRBJ2-3 | TRBV5-1 | TRBD1 | CASSFLGQGDTQYF | TGCGCCAGCAGCTTTTTGGGACAGGGAGATACGCAGTATTTT
. | TRBJ2-1 | TRBV19 | TRBD1 | CASRQGLGVGNEQFF | TGTGCCTCTCGACAGGGGTTAGGTGTGGGGAATGAGCAGTTCTTC
. | TRBJ2-2 | TRBV10-3 | . | CAISPREQGTGELFF | TGTGCCATCAGCCCCAGGGAACAGGGCACCGGGGAGCTGTTTTTT
once | TRBJ2-2 | TRBV20-1 | TRBD2 | CSASHLGLTRENTGELFF | TGCAGTGCTAGTCACTTGGGACTAACAAGAGAGAACACCGGGGAGCTGTTTTTT
. | TRBJ2-2 | TRBV19 | . | CASSTLRSLATGELFF | TGTGCCAGTAGTACTCTCCGATCCTTAGCGACCGGGGAGCTGTTTTTT
. | TRBJ2-1 | TRBV2 | TRBD1 | CATRQGEYNEQFF | TGTGCCACGCGACAGGGGGAATACAATGAGCAGTTCTTC
. | TRBJ2-1 | TRBV9 | TRBD1 | CASNLRGQTYNEQFF | TGTGCCAGCAACTTACGGGGACAGACGTACAATGAGCAGTTCTTC
. | TRBJ2-1 | TRBV29-1 | TRBD1 | CSVRTGSSYNEQFF | TGCAGCGTTAGGACAGGGAGCTCCTACAATGAGCAGTTCTTC
. | TRBJ2-1 | TRBV29-1 | . | CSVVYGIYNEQFF | TGCAGCGTTGTGTACGGGATCTACAATGAGCAGTTCTTC
. | TRBJ2-4 | TRBV9 | . | CASSAEDSGIQYF | TGTGCCAGCAGCGCGGAGGACTCAGGCATTCAGTACTTC
once | TRBJ1-1 | TRBV7-8 | . | CASSRPGVGEAFF | TGTGCCAGCAGCCGCCCGGGGGTGGGTGAAGCTTTCTTT
. | TRBJ2-2 | TRBV3-1/TRBV3-2 | TRBD1 | CASSKGGQGVSNTGELFF | TGTGCCAGCAGCAAGGGGGGACAGGGAGTTAGTAACACCGGGGAGCTGTTTTTT
. | TRBJ2-6 | TRBV15 | . | CATSRTQGWGANVLTF | TGTGCCACCAGCAGAACCCAGGGTTGGGGGGCCAACGTCCTGACTTTC
few | TRBJ2-1 | TRBV5-1 | TRBD2 | CASSLFSGGADEQFF | TGCGCCAGCAGCTTGTTCAGCGGGGGGGCGGATGAGCAGTTCTTC
. | TRBJ1-2 | TRBV18 | . | CASSPSGGYGYTF | TGTGCCAGCTCACCATCCGGAGGGTATGGCTACACCTTC
. | TRBJ1-3 | TRBV5-8 | . | CASSKGRARQGNTIYF | TGTGCCAGCAGCAAAGGGAGGGCGCGGCAAGGAAACACCATATATTTT
few | TRBJ2-7 | TRBV7-9 | . | CASTDKYEQYF | TGTGCCAGCACTGACAAGTACGAGCAGTACTTC
. | TRBJ1-4 | TRBV28 | TRBD1 | CASSLPQGATEKLFF | TGTGCCAGCAGTTTACCACAGGGGGCGACTGAAAAACTGTTTTTT